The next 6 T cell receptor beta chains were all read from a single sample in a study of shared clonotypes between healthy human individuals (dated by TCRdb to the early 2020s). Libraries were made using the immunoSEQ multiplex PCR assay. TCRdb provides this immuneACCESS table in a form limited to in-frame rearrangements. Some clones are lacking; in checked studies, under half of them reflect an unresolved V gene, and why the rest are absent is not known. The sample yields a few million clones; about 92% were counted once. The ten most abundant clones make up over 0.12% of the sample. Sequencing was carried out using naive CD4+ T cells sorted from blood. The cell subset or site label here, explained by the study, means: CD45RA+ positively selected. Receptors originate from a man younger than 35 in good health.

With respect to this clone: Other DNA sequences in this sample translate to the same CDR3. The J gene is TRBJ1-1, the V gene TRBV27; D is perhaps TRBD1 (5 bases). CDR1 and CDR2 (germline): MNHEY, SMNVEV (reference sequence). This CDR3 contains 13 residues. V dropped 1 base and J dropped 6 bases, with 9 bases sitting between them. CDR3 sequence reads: CASSLWEGSEAFF. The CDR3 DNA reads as TGTGCCAGCAGTTTATGGGAGGGGTCTGAAGCTTTCTTT.

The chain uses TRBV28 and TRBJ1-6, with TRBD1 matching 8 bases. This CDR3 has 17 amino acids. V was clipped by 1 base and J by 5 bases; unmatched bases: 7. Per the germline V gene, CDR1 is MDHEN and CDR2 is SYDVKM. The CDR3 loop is CASSLFGQGLNNSPLHF. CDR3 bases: TGTGCCAGCAGTTTATTTGGACAGGGCCTGAATAATTCACCCCTCCACTTT.

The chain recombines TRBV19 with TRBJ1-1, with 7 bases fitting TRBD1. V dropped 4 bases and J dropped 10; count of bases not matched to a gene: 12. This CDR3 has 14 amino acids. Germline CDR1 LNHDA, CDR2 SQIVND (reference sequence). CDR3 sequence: CASSTAGGERGAFF. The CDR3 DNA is TGTGCCAGTAGTACCGCAGGGGGGGAACGGGGAGCTTTCTTT.

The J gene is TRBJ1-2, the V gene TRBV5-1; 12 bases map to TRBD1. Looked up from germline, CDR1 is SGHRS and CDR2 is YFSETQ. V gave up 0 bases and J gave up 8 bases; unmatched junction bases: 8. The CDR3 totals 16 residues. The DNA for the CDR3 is TGCGCCAGCAGCTTGGGCGGGACAGGGGGCTTGGAAGGCTACACCTTC. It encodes CASSLGGTGGLEGYTF.

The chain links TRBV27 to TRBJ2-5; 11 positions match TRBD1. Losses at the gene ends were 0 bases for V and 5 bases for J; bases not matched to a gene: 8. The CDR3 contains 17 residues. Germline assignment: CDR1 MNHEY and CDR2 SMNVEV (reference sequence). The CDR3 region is CASSLSLDRGPEETQYF. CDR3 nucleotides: TGTGCCAGCAGTTTATCGCTGGACAGGGGGCCGGAGGAGACCCAGTACTTC.

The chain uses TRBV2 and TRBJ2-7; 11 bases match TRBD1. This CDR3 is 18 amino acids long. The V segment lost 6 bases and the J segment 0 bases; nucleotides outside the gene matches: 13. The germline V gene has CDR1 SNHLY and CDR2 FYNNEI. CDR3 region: CASRAGQGVRGSSYEQYF. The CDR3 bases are TGTGCCAGCAGGGCGGGACAGGGGGTCCGCGGAAGCTCCTACGAGCAGTACTTC.